One sample yielded the 27 T cell receptor beta chains listed below, sequenced in a study of human thymus T cells. Produced via immunoSEQ multiplex PCR; TCRdb's table is partial and in-frame only. The sample lists under 150,000 clones, about 93% occurring once. Thymus tissue was removed during corrective cardiac surgery. The sample was thymus tissue. All receptors derive from a boy under three years old with a congenital heart defect but otherwise immunologically healthy.

CDR3 amino acids: CASSSSSGGTKNIQYF. The CDR3 nucleotides read TGTGCCAGCAGTTCCTCTAGCGGGGGGACCAAAAACATTCAGTACTTC. The chain links TRBV28 to TRBJ2-4; 11 bases agree with TRBD2. The CDR3 consists of 16 residues. CDR1 MDHEN and CDR2 SYDVKM come from the germline V gene. V shed 4 bases and J 2 bases; nucleotides not matched to a gene: 4.

The chain is built from TRBV7-2 and TRBJ2-1; 8 bases are shared with TRBD2. The CDR3 consists of 16 residues. Trimming removed 4 bases from V and 5 bases from J; junction bases left unmatched: 10. Germline V gene data show CDR1 as SGHTA and CDR2 as FQGNSA. The CDR3 loop is CASSSRGSGADNEQFF. CDR3 DNA: TGTGCCAGCAGCTCCCGGGGTAGCGGGGCTGACAATGAGCAGTTCTTC.

The chain combines TRBV6-1 with TRBJ2-7, with 9 nucleotides matching TRBD1. The CDR3 runs to 14 residues. Germline V gives CDR1 MNHNS, CDR2 SASEGT. V lost 6 bases and J lost 5; bases outside the gene matches: 8. CDR3 DNA: TGTGCCAGCAGAGGACAGGGGAATCGCCACGAGCAGTACTTC. The encoded protein is CASRGQGNRHEQYF.

V is TRBV30 and J is TRBJ2-2; 10 positions match TRBD1. V lost 0 bases and J lost 3; bases outside the gene matches: 13. CDR3 length equals 19 residues. The V gene's germline CDR1 is GTSNPN and CDR2 SVGIG (reference sequence). The CDR3 sequence is CAWSVHLLGTGVYTGELFF. The CDR3 nucleotides are TGTGCCTGGAGTGTACATTTGTTGGGGACAGGGGTGTACACCGGGGAGCTGTTTTTT.

The chain links TRBV19 to TRBJ1-5; a possible D gene is TRBD1 (5 bases). Between the trimmed V and J ends, which lost 9 bases and 5 bases, there was a span of 14 bases. Germline V gene data show CDR1 as LNHDA and CDR2 as SQIVND (reference sequence). CDR3 length equals 13 residues. CDR3 in amino acids: CASEPGPDQPQHF. DNA for the CDR3: TGTGCCAGCGAGCCGGGACCGGATCAGCCCCAGCATTTT.

This clone showed up just once. This chain connects TRBV28 to TRBJ2-7; 10 nucleotides align to TRBD1. The trim removed 8 bases at V and 2 bases at J, leaving 12 bases unmatched. CDR1 is MDHEN and CDR2 is SYDVKM in the germline V gene. This CDR3 comprises 16 residues. CDR3 DNA: TGTGCCAGCTCACTGTGCAGGACAGGGGGGACCTACGAGCAGTACTTC. Translating it yields CASSLCRTGGTYEQYF.

The chain joins TRBV4-2 to TRBJ2-5; D is unresolved. In germline, CDR1 is LGHNA, CDR2 YNFKEQ. The germline V and J ends were trimmed by 1 base and 0 bases, with 9 bases remaining between them. The CDR3 length is 15 residues. CDR3 in amino acids: CASSQGTDYQETQYF. CDR3 nucleotide sequence: TGTGCCAGCAGCCAAGGCACAGACTACCAAGAGACCCAGTACTTC.

This chain joins TRBV29-1 and TRBJ2-3; 7 nucleotides line up with TRBD2. CDR1 SQVTM and CDR2 ANQGSEA come from the germline V gene. The CDR3 runs 15 residues. J gave up 2 bases and V 3 bases, and 8 bases lay outside the gene matches. The DNA of the CDR3 is TGCAGCGTTGACCTGAGACTAGCTCACACAGATACGCAGTATTTT. Translation gives CSVDLRLAHTDTQYF.

This sequence joins TRBV28 and TRBJ1-5; D is possibly TRBD1 (6 bases). The length of the CDR3 is 16 residues. Looked up from germline, CDR1 is MDHEN and CDR2 is SYDVKM. V dropped 4 bases and J dropped 0 bases, with 13 bases sitting between them. This CDR3 reads CASSSFQGSSNQPQHF. The CDR3 nucleotides are TGTGCCAGCAGTTCGTTCCAGGGGTCTAGCAATCAGCCCCAGCATTTT. Looking up the rest from reference TRBV28 and TRBJ1-5 gives the full variable domain: DVKVTQSSRYLVKRTGEKVFLECVQDMDHENMFWYRQDPGLGLRLIYFSYDVKMKEKGDIPEGYSVSREKKERFSLILESASTNQTSMYLCASSSFQGSSNQPQHFGDGTRLSIL.

The chain has TRBV14 and TRBJ2-7, with no clear D. Germline V gene lookup returns CDR1 SGHDN and CDR2 FVKESK. Between the trimmed V and J ends, which lost 2 bases and 6 bases, there was a span of 8 bases. This CDR3 is 12 amino acids long. CDR3 coding DNA: TGTGCCAGCAGCCAATGGGCGGTCGAGCAGTACTTC. This sequence encodes CASSQWAVEQYF.

The chain links TRBV29-1 to TRBJ2-7; D possibly matches TRBD1 or TRBD2 (7 bases each). The CDR3 is 14 amino acids. Looked up from germline, CDR1 is SQVTM and CDR2 is ANQGSEA. Trimming cost V 3 bases and J 2 bases, with 14 bases left between them. The CDR3 sequence is CSVETRGGPYEQYF. The CDR3 DNA reads TGCAGCGTTGAGACCAGGGGGGGCCCCTACGAGCAGTACTTC.

The chain couples TRBV4-1 to TRBJ1-2; D is unresolved. The CDR3 has 14 amino acids. The V end was cut by 0 bases, the J end by 5 bases, with 10 bases between. Germline-derived CDR1 and CDR2 are MGHRA and YSYEKL. Written as DNA, the CDR3 is TGCGCCAGCAGCCAAGAGACGGCCCTTTATGGCTACACCTTC. Its translation: CASSQETALYGYTF.

The chain recombines TRBV6-5 with TRBJ1-6; 7 nucleotides match TRBD1. The ends lost 1 base at V and 5 bases at J; junction bases unmatched: 5. This CDR3 is 16 amino acids long. Per germline, CDR1 MNHEY and CDR2 SVGAGI. The CDR3 is CASSYWDSAHNSPLHF. DNA of the CDR3: TGTGCCAGCAGTTACTGGGACAGCGCCCATAATTCACCCCTCCACTTT.

V usage is TRBV4-2 and J usage is TRBJ1-5; TRBD1 aligns across 9 bases. The germline V gene has CDR1 LGHNA and CDR2 YNFKEQ. This CDR3 contains 21 residues. Germline trimming cut 4 bases from V and 2 bases from J; bases unmatched to any gene: 21. The CDR3 sequence: CASSPLGVGTGPTGGNQPQHF. CDR3 in DNA: TGTGCCAGCAGCCCACTGGGTGTAGGGACAGGGCCCACTGGTGGCAATCAGCCCCAGCATTTT.

The chain uses TRBV15 and TRBJ1-1; the D is unclear. From germline, CDR1 is LNHNV and CDR2 YYDKDF (reference sequence). V dropped 0 bases and J dropped 1 base, with 9 bases sitting between them. The CDR3 runs to 15 residues. As DNA, the CDR3 is TGTGCCACCAGCAGAGATCTTCGGGAGAACACTGAAGCTTTCTTT. This codes for CATSRDLRENTEAFF.

This clone was detected only once. V is TRBV28 and J is TRBJ1-5; 9 bases are shared with TRBD1. With 3 bases clipped from V and 4 bases from J, the junction kept 7 bases outside the gene matches. The CDR3 contains 16 residues. CDR1 MDHEN and CDR2 SYDVKM come from the germline V gene. The CDR3: CASSFYRDRVNQPQHF. DNA for the CDR3: TGTGCCAGCAGTTTCTACCGGGACAGGGTTAATCAGCCCCAGCATTTT. Using reference TRBV28 and TRBJ1-5 for the parts outside the CDR3, the full variable domain is DVKVTQSSRYLVKRTGEKVFLECVQDMDHENMFWYRQDPGLGLRLIYFSYDVKMKEKGDIPEGYSVSREKKERFSLILESASTNQTSMYLCASSFYRDRVNQPQHFGDGTRLSIL.

This chain connects TRBV2 to TRBJ2-1; 8 bases fit TRBD1. The CDR3 spans 14 residues. Germline CDR1 is SNHLY and CDR2 is FYNNEI. V lost 10 bases, J lost 3 bases, and 8 bases stayed unmatched. CDR3 DNA sequence: TGTGCCAACTCGACAGGGGCGAACTACAATGAGCAGTTCTTC. It translates to CANSTGANYNEQFF.

This chain uses TRBV9 with TRBJ1-2; tentatively, D is TRBD1 (5 bases). From germline, CDR1 is SGDLS and CDR2 YYNGEE. The V gene lost 0 bases and the J gene lost 7 bases, with 22 bases spanning the gap. The CDR3 runs 17 residues. The CDR3 DNA sequence: TGTGCCAGCAGCGTAGCATCGCGGGACTCCCGGAGGGGTGGCTACACCTTC. Its translation is CASSVASRDSRRGGYTF.

This chain connects TRBV27 to TRBJ1-1; D is possibly TRBD1 (5 bases). Germline CDR1 is MNHEY and CDR2 is SMNVEV (reference sequence). The CDR3 is made up of 16 amino acids. Trimming left V 5 bases short and J 0 bases short, with 16 bases between. CDR3 nucleotides: TGTGCCAGCAGTACTCGGACACTCTATATGAACACTGAAGCTTTCTTT. As protein: CASSTRTLYMNTEAFF.

The chain has TRBV4-1 and TRBJ2-5; weak D call: TRBD2 (7 bases). Trimming removed 8 bases from V and 5 bases from J, with 24 bases in between. The germline gives CDR1 MGHRA, CDR2 YSYEKL. The CDR3 totals 16 residues. Here the CDR3 reads CASSRIGGHPHETQYF. For the CDR3, the DNA is TGCGCCAGCTCCCGGATCGGGGGGCACCCCCATGAGACCCAGTACTTC.

The rearrangement joins TRBV27 to TRBJ2-3; D call uncertain. From germline, CDR1 is MNHEY and CDR2 SMNVEV (reference sequence). Trimming left V 0 bases short and J 3 bases short, with 16 bases between. The CDR3 sequence is 17 residues long. The chain's CDR3 is CASSLSRPKIETDTQYF. CDR3 sequence (DNA): TGTGCCAGCAGTTTATCGCGCCCAAAGATCGAGACAGATACGCAGTATTTT.

V usage is TRBV10-3 and J usage is TRBJ2-7; TRBD1 matches 10 bases. Germline V lookup: CDR1 ENHRY, CDR2 SYGVKD. The CDR3 loop spans 16 amino acids. V shed 4 bases, J shed 4 bases, and the junction held 10 bases outside the gene matches. Here the CDR3 reads CAISGTRTGGPYEQYF. Written as DNA, the CDR3 is TGTGCCATCAGTGGCACCAGGACAGGGGGACCGTACGAGCAGTACTTC.

The chain links TRBV6-1 to TRBJ1-6; weak D call: TRBD1 (6 bases). V lost 1 base to trimming and J lost 14 bases, with 21 bases between them. There are 16 residues in the CDR3. CDR1 and CDR2 (germline): MNHNS, SASEGT. The CDR3 protein is CASSEVGGGPNLTLHF. Written as DNA, the CDR3 is TGTGCCAGCAGTGAAGTGGGTGGGGGGCCGAACCTCACCCTCCACTTT.

The chain links TRBV4-3 to TRBJ2-1, with 14 bases matching TRBD2. The trim removed 3 bases at V and 10 bases at J, leaving 11 bases unmatched. CDR3 size: 17 residues. Germline-derived CDR1 and CDR2 are LGHNA and YSLEER. The CDR3 here is CASSHGTSGGTLGEQFF. The CDR3 nucleotides are TGCGCCAGCAGCCACGGGACTAGCGGGGGAACCCTAGGGGAGCAGTTCTTC.

This clone appeared a single time. The genes are TRBV28 and TRBJ1-3; perhaps TRBD1 as D (5 bases). V lost 1 base, J lost 0 bases, and 13 bases lay in between. The CDR3 contains 17 residues. Germline V gene sequence: CDR1 MDHEN, CDR2 SYDVKM. CDR3 in DNA: TGTGCCAGCAGTTTATCCTCCGGGGCCCACTCTGGAAACACCATATATTTT. It is translated as CASSLSSGAHSGNTIYF. The variable domain in full, with the rest retrieved from reference TRBV28 and TRBJ1-3, is DVKVTQSSRYLVKRTGEKVFLECVQDMDHENMFWYRQDPGLGLRLIYFSYDVKMKEKGDIPEGYSVSREKKERFSLILESASTNQTSMYLCASSLSSGAHSGNTIYFGEGSWLTVV.

The chain uses TRBV27 and TRBJ1-6; D possibly corresponds to TRBD1 (5 bases). The V end lost 5 bases, the J end lost 1 base, and 18 bases lay between the germline ends. CDR1 is MNHEY, CDR2 SMNVEV, per germline (reference sequence). The CDR3 covers 18 residues. As DNA, the CDR3 is TGTGCCAGCAGTCCAACAGGAGCAAGAGATTCCTATAATTCACCCCTCCACTTT. It codes for CASSPTGARDSYNSPLHF.

The chain recombines TRBV2 with TRBJ1-1; a weak D match, TRBD1 (5 bases). Germline CDR1 SNHLY, CDR2 FYNNEI. The CDR3 has 14 residues. V lost 7 bases and J 1 base, leaving 13 bases between the germline ends. The CDR3 here is CASNTPGRNTEAFF. In nucleotides, the CDR3 is TGTGCCAGCAATACTCCGGGACGGAACACTGAAGCTTTCTTT.